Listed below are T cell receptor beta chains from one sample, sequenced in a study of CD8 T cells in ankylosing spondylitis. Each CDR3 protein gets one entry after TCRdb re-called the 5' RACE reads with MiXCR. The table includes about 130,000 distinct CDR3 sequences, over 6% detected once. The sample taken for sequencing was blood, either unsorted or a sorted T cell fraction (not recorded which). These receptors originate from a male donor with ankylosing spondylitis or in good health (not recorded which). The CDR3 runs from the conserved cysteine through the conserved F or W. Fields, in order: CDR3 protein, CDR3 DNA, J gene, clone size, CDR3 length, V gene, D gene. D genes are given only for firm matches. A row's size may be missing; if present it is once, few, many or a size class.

CDR3 protein: CASSLGQGLNQPQHF
CDR3 DNA: TGTGCCAGCAGCCTAGGACAGGGTCTAAATCAGCCCCAGCATTTT
J gene: TRBJ1-5
clone size: many
CDR3 length: 15
V gene: TRBV5-5
D gene: TRBD1

CDR3 protein: CASSSGGFETQYF
CDR3 DNA: TGTGCCAGCAGCTCCGGGGGATTTGAGACCCAGTACTTC
J gene: TRBJ2-5
clone size: many
CDR3 length: 13
V gene: TRBV7-2
D gene: -

CDR3 protein: CASSQDPRQINQPQHF
CDR3 DNA: TGCGCCAGCAGCCAAGATCCCCGGCAGATCAATCAGCCCCAGCATTTT
J gene: TRBJ1-5
clone size: many
CDR3 length: 16
V gene: TRBV4-1
D gene: -

CDR3 protein: CSARDLVAGYTQYF
CDR3 DNA: TGCAGTGCTAGAGATTTAGTAGCGGGGTATACGCAGTATTTT
J gene: TRBJ2-3
clone size: many
CDR3 length: 14
V gene: TRBV20-1
D gene: TRBD2

CDR3 protein: CSVEVYDGLSDEQFF
CDR3 DNA: TGCAGCGTTGAAGTTTACGACGGCCTATCCGATGAGCAGTTCTTC
J gene: TRBJ2-1
clone size: many
CDR3 length: 15
V gene: TRBV29-1
D gene: -

CDR3 protein: CASSVSSGITDTQYF
CDR3 DNA: TGTGCCAGCAGTGTTTCTAGCGGGATTACAGATACGCAGTATTTT
J gene: TRBJ2-3
clone size: many
CDR3 length: 15
V gene: TRBV2
D gene: TRBD2

CDR3 protein: CASSLGPGVNTEAFF
CDR3 DNA: TGTGCCAGCAGCTTAGGTCCAGGAGTGAACACTGAAGCTTTCTTT
J gene: TRBJ1-1
clone size: many
CDR3 length: 15
V gene: TRBV7-2
D gene: -

CDR3 protein: CATQRGDPYEQYF
CDR3 DNA: TGTGCCACCCAACGAGGGGACCCCTACGAGCAGTACTTC
J gene: TRBJ2-7
clone size: few
CDR3 length: 13
V gene: TRBV10-3
D gene: -

CDR3 protein: CASSLGQGYDTEAFF
CDR3 DNA: TGCGCCAGCAGCTTGGGACAGGGATACGACACTGAAGCTTTCTTT
J gene: TRBJ1-1
clone size: many
CDR3 length: 15
V gene: TRBV5-1
D gene: TRBD1

CDR3 protein: CASSLQQGAFFNEQFF
CDR3 DNA: TGTGCCAGCAGCTTACAACAGGGGGCCTTCTTCAATGAGCAGTTCTTC
J gene: TRBJ2-1
clone size: many
CDR3 length: 16
V gene: TRBV7-3
D gene: TRBD1

CDR3 protein: CASSPKHDSSTDTQYF
CDR3 DNA: TGCGCCAGCAGCCCGAAACACGATTCTAGCACAGATACGCAGTATTTT
J gene: TRBJ2-3
clone size: few
CDR3 length: 16
V gene: TRBV5-1
D gene: -

CDR3 protein: CAWGQGDEQYF
CDR3 DNA: TGTGCCTGGGGTCAGGGGGACGAGCAGTACTTC
J gene: TRBJ2-7
clone size: many
CDR3 length: 11
V gene: TRBV30
D gene: TRBD1

CDR3 protein: CSAESPGLAAANEQFF
CDR3 DNA: TGCAGCGCTGAATCACCGGGACTAGCGGCCGCTAATGAGCAGTTCTTC
J gene: TRBJ2-1
clone size: many
CDR3 length: 16
V gene: TRBV29-1
D gene: TRBD2

CDR3 protein: CSASPTGSNQPQHF
CDR3 DNA: TGCAGTGCCAGCCCCACAGGTAGCAATCAGCCCCAGCATTTT
J gene: TRBJ1-5
clone size: many
CDR3 length: 14
V gene: TRBV20-1
D gene: -

CDR3 protein: CASRGSGGRTYNEQFF
CDR3 DNA: TGCGCCAGCAGGGGATCCGGGGGGAGAACCTACAATGAGCAGTTCTTC
J gene: TRBJ2-1
clone size: many
CDR3 length: 16
V gene: TRBV5-1
D gene: TRBD2

CDR3 protein: CASSLKGTSGDWSQYF
CDR3 DNA: TGCGCCAGCAGCTTGAAGGGGACTAGCGGCGACTGGTCCCAGTACTTC
J gene: TRBJ2-5
clone size: many
CDR3 length: 16
V gene: TRBV5-1
D gene: TRBD2

CDR3 protein: CASSLVPSPQVTGELFF
CDR3 DNA: TGCGCCAGCAGCTTGGTGCCCTCACCCCAGGTCACCGGGGAGCTGTTTTTT
J gene: TRBJ2-2
clone size: many
CDR3 length: 17
V gene: TRBV5-1
D gene: -

CDR3 protein: CASSLAGTSTDTQYF
CDR3 DNA: TGCGCCAGCAGCTTGGCGGGAACCAGCACAGATACGCAGTATTTT
J gene: TRBJ2-3
clone size: many
CDR3 length: 15
V gene: TRBV5-1
D gene: -

CDR3 protein: CSVERDRDRGYTF
CDR3 DNA: TGCAGCGTTGAACGGGACAGGGATCGCGGCTACACCTTC
J gene: TRBJ1-2
clone size: many
CDR3 length: 13
V gene: TRBV29-1
D gene: TRBD1

CDR3 protein: CAAEGHMNTEAFF
CDR3 DNA: TGTGCCGCGGAGGGACACATGAACACTGAAGCTTTCTTT
J gene: TRBJ1-1
clone size: many
CDR3 length: 13
V gene: TRBV6-1
D gene: -

CDR3 protein: CASSQDSGTISGKLFF
CDR3 DNA: TGTGCCAGCAGCCAAGATTCAGGGACCATAAGCGGAAAACTGTTTTTT
J gene: TRBJ1-4
clone size: few
CDR3 length: 16
V gene: TRBV3-1
D gene: -

CDR3 protein: CASSQVSSGSPGELFF
CDR3 DNA: TGCGCCAGCAGCCAAGTTTCTAGCGGGAGTCCCGGGGAGCTGTTTTTT
J gene: TRBJ2-2
clone size: many
CDR3 length: 16
V gene: TRBV4-3
D gene: TRBD2

CDR3 protein: CSAATPNTGELFF
CDR3 DNA: TGCAGTGCCGCGACTCCGAACACCGGGGAGCTGTTTTTT
J gene: TRBJ2-2
clone size: many
CDR3 length: 13
V gene: TRBV20-1
D gene: -

CDR3 protein: CASSLKDRLDNEQFF
CDR3 DNA: TGTGCCAGCAGCCTCAAGGACAGACTAGACAATGAGCAGTTCTTC
J gene: TRBJ2-1
clone size: many
CDR3 length: 15
V gene: TRBV7-3
D gene: -

CDR3 protein: CSVCLTSHSTDTQYF
CDR3 DNA: TGCAGCGTGTGTCTGACCAGCCATAGCACAGATACGCAGTATTTT
J gene: TRBJ2-3
clone size: many
CDR3 length: 15
V gene: TRBV29-1
D gene: -

CDR3 protein: CASSLGAGSDTQYF
CDR3 DNA: TGTGCCAGCAGCCTCGGTGCAGGTTCCGATACGCAGTATTTT
J gene: TRBJ2-3
clone size: many
CDR3 length: 14
V gene: TRBV14
D gene: -

CDR3 protein: CASSKGSASGRRNEQYF
CDR3 DNA: TGTGCCAGCAGCAAAGGATCGGCTAGCGGGAGGAGGAACGAGCAGTACTTC
J gene: TRBJ2-7
clone size: -
CDR3 length: 17
V gene: TRBV21-1
D gene: -

CDR3 protein: CASSLGLDSYEQYF
CDR3 DNA: TGCGCCAGCAGCTTGGGGTTGGACTCCTACGAGCAGTACTTC
J gene: TRBJ2-7
clone size: many
CDR3 length: 14
V gene: TRBV5-1
D gene: -

CDR3 protein: CASSFGSTYSNQPQHF
CDR3 DNA: TGTGCCAGCAGCTTCGGGAGCACGTATAGCAATCAGCCCCAGCATTTT
J gene: TRBJ1-5
clone size: many
CDR3 length: 16
V gene: TRBV5-8
D gene: -

CDR3 protein: CASSPWVSGEQYF
CDR3 DNA: TGTGCCAGCTCACCTTGGGTGTCTGGTGAGCAGTACTTC
J gene: TRBJ2-7
clone size: many
CDR3 length: 13
V gene: TRBV18
D gene: -

CDR3 protein: CATSDMRTDQGTQYF
CDR3 DNA: TGTGCCACCAGTGATATGCGGACAGACCAAGGGACCCAGTACTTC
J gene: TRBJ2-5
clone size: -
CDR3 length: 15
V gene: TRBV24-1
D gene: -

CDR3 protein: CASSKTGDSGYTF
CDR3 DNA: TGCGCCAGCAGCAAGACAGGGGACAGTGGCTACACCTTC
J gene: TRBJ1-2
clone size: many
CDR3 length: 13
V gene: TRBV5-1
D gene: TRBD1

CDR3 protein: CASSSQGADTEAFF
CDR3 DNA: TGCGCCAGCAGCTCACAGGGGGCGGACACTGAAGCTTTCTTT
J gene: TRBJ1-1
clone size: many
CDR3 length: 14
V gene: TRBV5-1
D gene: TRBD1

CDR3 protein: CASSPFPGGNNQPQHF
CDR3 DNA: TGTGCCAGCTCACCTTTCCCGGGAGGTAACAATCAGCCCCAGCATTTT
J gene: TRBJ1-5
clone size: many
CDR3 length: 16
V gene: TRBV18
D gene: -

CDR3 protein: CSANLAPNYEQYF
CDR3 DNA: TGCAGTGCTAACCTAGCGCCCAACTACGAGCAGTACTTC
J gene: TRBJ2-7
clone size: -
CDR3 length: 13
V gene: TRBV20-1
D gene: -

CDR3 protein: CAIRRGIANTDTQYF
CDR3 DNA: TGTGCCATCAGAAGAGGGATAGCCAACACAGATACGCAGTATTTT
J gene: TRBJ2-3
clone size: many
CDR3 length: 15
V gene: TRBV10-3
D gene: -

CDR3 protein: CASSWRIRDQPQHF
CDR3 DNA: TGTGCCAGCAGCTGGAGAATACGGGATCAGCCCCAGCATTTT
J gene: TRBJ1-5
clone size: few
CDR3 length: 14
V gene: TRBV7-8
D gene: -

CDR3 protein: CASSAGTTSTDTQYF
CDR3 DNA: TGCGCCAGCAGCGCCGGGACAACGAGCACAGATACGCAGTATTTT
J gene: TRBJ2-3
clone size: many
CDR3 length: 15
V gene: TRBV5-1
D gene: -

CDR3 protein: CASSLAFQMNTEAFF
CDR3 DNA: TGCGCCAGCAGCTTGGCCTTTCAGATGAACACTGAAGCTTTCTTT
J gene: TRBJ1-1
clone size: few
CDR3 length: 15
V gene: TRBV5-1
D gene: -